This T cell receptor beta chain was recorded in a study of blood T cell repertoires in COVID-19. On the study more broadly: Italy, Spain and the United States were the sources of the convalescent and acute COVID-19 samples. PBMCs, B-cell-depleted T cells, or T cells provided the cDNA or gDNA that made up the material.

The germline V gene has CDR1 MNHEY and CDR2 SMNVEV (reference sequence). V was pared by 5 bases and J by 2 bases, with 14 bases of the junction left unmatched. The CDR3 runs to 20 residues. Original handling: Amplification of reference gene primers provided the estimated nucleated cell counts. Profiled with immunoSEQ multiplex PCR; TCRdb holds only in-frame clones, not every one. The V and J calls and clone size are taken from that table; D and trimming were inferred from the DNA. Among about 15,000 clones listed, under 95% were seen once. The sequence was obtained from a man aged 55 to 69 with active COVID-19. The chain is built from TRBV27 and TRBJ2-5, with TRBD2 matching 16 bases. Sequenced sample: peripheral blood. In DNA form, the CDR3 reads TGTGCCAGCAGTCCCGAACATAATCCGGGACTAGCGGGGGGGCAAGAGACCCAGTACTTC. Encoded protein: CASSPEHNPGLAGGQETQYF.